The rows below give T cell receptor beta chains drawn from one sample of a study of response to subunit inactivated influenza vaccine. Using its own MiXCR run on the RT-PCR reads, TCRdb lists one record per CDR3 protein. In the table there are around 520,000 distinct CDR3 sequences, 12% of which are singletons. Sequencing used PBMCs from blood, obtained on the day of vaccination. These receptors were taken from a man aged 45 to 65 who received an inactivated influenza vaccine. The CDR3 runs from the conserved cysteine through the conserved F or W. The D gene is left open where the match is weak. Size values are once, few and many counts, or a class for expanded clones, and some rows have none.

D	V	size	J	DNA	CDR3
.	TRBV11-2	.	TRBJ2-1	TGTGCCAGCAGCTTAGAGATCGGACCAAATGAGCAGTTCTTC	CASSLEIGPNEQFF
TRBD2	TRBV18	many	TRBJ2-3	TGTGCCAGCTCACCATCTAGCGGGGTATCCACAGATACGCAGTATTTT	CASSPSSGVSTDTQYF
.	TRBV5-1	few	TRBJ2-7	TGCGCCAGCAGCTTGGCGGGGGAACCCAGCGAGCAGTACTTC	CASSLAGEPSEQYF
.	TRBV7-2	.	TRBJ2-1	TGTGCCAGCAGCTCACAGGGTGGGGGGGTCTACAATGAGCAGTTCTTC	CASSSQGGGVYNEQFF
.	TRBV12-3/TRBV12-4	.	TRBJ1-5	TGTGCCAGCAGTTCGGGACCGACTAATCAGCCCCAGCATTTT	CASSSGPTNQPQHF
.	TRBV20-1	few	TRBJ2-1	TGCAGTGCTAGACCACAAGAGAGGGTAAGCTCCTACAATGAGCAGTTCTTC	CSARPQERVSSYNEQFF
TRBD2	TRBV27	.	TRBJ2-1	TGTGCCAGCAGTCTCAGCCCTAGCGGGAGTTGGGATGAGCAGTTCTTC	CASSLSPSGSWDEQFF
.	TRBV20-1	few	TRBJ2-1	TGCAGTGCTAGGGGGGAAGAGCAGTTCTTC	CSARGEEQFF
TRBD1	TRBV6-5	.	TRBJ2-7	TGTGCCAGCAGTTACTCGGGCGGACAGGGCGATTACGAGCAGTACTTC	CASSYSGGQGDYEQYF
.	TRBV7-2	many	TRBJ1-6	TGTGCCAGCAGCTTCAGGGAATCACCCCTCCACTTT	CASSFRESPLHF
.	TRBV20-1	.	TRBJ2-2	TGCAGTGCTAGTTACAGGGGGGGAGCGGGCGGGGAGCTGTTTTTT	CSASYRGGAGGELFF
TRBD1	TRBV7-2	.	TRBJ2-7	TGTGCCAGCAGCTCGGACAGGGGGGCCTCCTACGAGCAGTACTTC	CASSSDRGASYEQYF
.	TRBV18	.	TRBJ2-5	TGTGCCAGCTCACCGTCCTGGGAAAAAGAGACCCAGTACTTC	CASSPSWEKETQYF
.	TRBV6-2/TRBV6-3	few	TRBJ2-2	TGTGCCAGCAGGGGGTGGTACGGGGAGCTGTTTTTT	CASRGWYGELFF
.	TRBV5-1	few	TRBJ2-7	TGCGCCAGCTCCCTAATTTCAGGGTCCCACGAGCAGTACTTC	CASSLISGSHEQYF
TRBD2	TRBV12-3/TRBV12-4	few	TRBJ2-3	TGTGCCAGCAGCCCCACTAGCGGAGATACGCAGTATTTT	CASSPTSGDTQYF
TRBD1	TRBV12-3/TRBV12-4	many	TRBJ1-2	TGTGCCAGCAGCCCCGACAGGGCCTATGGCTACACCTTC	CASSPDRAYGYTF
.	TRBV27	few	TRBJ2-3	TGTGCCAGTAGCAGTTTAATTGGCACAGATACGCAGTATTTT	CASSSLIGTDTQYF
TRBD2	TRBV27	few	TRBJ2-1	TGTGCCAGCAGTTCCCGGGGGACTAGCGGGAGTAATGAGCAGTTCTTC	CASSSRGTSGSNEQFF
.	TRBV12-3/TRBV12-4	many	TRBJ2-2	TGTGCCAGCAAACAGAGGAACACCGGGGAGCTGTTTTTT	CASKQRNTGELFF
TRBD2	TRBV6-2/TRBV6-3	few	TRBJ2-7	TGTGCCAGCAGACACAAGAAGCGGGAGAGGTTCCACGAGCAGTACTTC	CASRHKKRERFHEQYF
.	TRBV6-2/TRBV6-3	few	TRBJ2-6	TGTGCCAGCGCAGGGCTCTGGGCCAACGTCCTGACTTTC	CASAGLWANVLTF
.	TRBV2	few	TRBJ1-1	TGTGCCAGCAGTGTCTGGGGGACTAATGAAGCTTTCTTT	CASSVWGTNEAFF
TRBD2	TRBV10-3	many	TRBJ2-3	TGTACCATCAGCTTTTCTGGGGGAGGGCCCCACACAGATACGCAGTATTTT	CTISFSGGGPHTDTQYF
.	TRBV20-1	.	TRBJ2-7	TGCAGTGCTGCCCAGGGTCATCACGAGCAGTACTTC	CSAAQGHHEQYF
.	TRBV6-2/TRBV6-3	many	TRBJ2-2	TGTGCCAGCTCCGTGCTGCTTAACACCGGGGAGCTGTTTTTT	CASSVLLNTGELFF
TRBD2	TRBV12-3/TRBV12-4	few	TRBJ2-4	TGTGCCAGCACCCTAGCGGGGGATTTCGACATTCAGTACTTC	CASTLAGDFDIQYF
TRBD1	TRBV14	few	TRBJ1-4	TGTGCCAGCAGCCAGCTCCGACAGGGGAATGAAAAACTGTTTTTT	CASSQLRQGNEKLFF
TRBD1	TRBV3-1	many	TRBJ1-1	TGTGCCAGCAGCCAAGCAGGGGGCACTGAAGCTTTCTTT	CASSQAGGTEAFF
TRBD2	TRBV15	.	TRBJ2-7	TGTGCCACCAGCAGACGACTAGCGGGGGACGAGCAGTACTTC	CATSRRLAGDEQYF
TRBD1	TRBV28	.	TRBJ2-1	TGCGCCAGCAGAACCACCGGGACAGCACGTATCTCCTACAATGAGCAGTTCTTC	CASRTTGTARISYNEQFF
.	TRBV12-3/TRBV12-4	many	TRBJ2-7	TGTGCCAGCAGTCCTAATACGGCAGACAGCTACGAGCAGTACTTC	CASSPNTADSYEQYF
.	TRBV7-2	many	TRBJ2-2	TGTGCCAGCAGCTTGGGTCAAACCGGGGAGCTGTTTTTT	CASSLGQTGELFF
.	TRBV6-2/TRBV6-3	.	TRBJ2-7	TGTGCCAGCAGAGCCCTAGGAGAAATCTACGAGCAGTACTTC	CASRALGEIYEQYF
TRBD1	TRBV29-1	.	TRBJ2-5	TGCAGCGCCGACGGACAGGGCCAAGAGACCCAGTACTTC	CSADGQGQETQYF
.	TRBV25-1	few	TRBJ2-7	TGTGCCAGCAGTGAGACCGGGCTCGACGAGCAGTACTTC	CASSETGLDEQYF
TRBD2	TRBV30	.	TRBJ2-2	TGTGCCTGGAGGCGACTAGCGGGGGGGAACACCGGGGAGCTGTTTTTT	CAWRRLAGGNTGELFF
TRBD1	TRBV6-2/TRBV6-3	many	TRBJ1-2	TGTGCCAGCAGCTATACAGGGGGCTATGGCTACACCTTC	CASSYTGGYGYTF
TRBD2	TRBV5-1	.	TRBJ2-1	TGCGCCAGCAGTGGGGGGGATCGCTCCTACAATGAGCAGTTCTTC	CASSGGDRSYNEQFF
.	TRBV20-1	.	TRBJ2-1	TGCAGTGCCGTGCCTGGCATCAGGGAAGGGCAGTTCTTC	CSAVPGIREGQFF
TRBD1	TRBV30	.	TRBJ1-2	TGTGCCTGGAACCAAGACAGGGGGTATGGCTACACCTTC	CAWNQDRGYGYTF
TRBD1	TRBV27	few	TRBJ2-2	TGTGCCAGCAGTCTTGGGACAGCGCTTACCGGGGAGCTGTTTTTT	CASSLGTALTGELFF
TRBD1	TRBV7-2	few	TRBJ2-5	TGTGCCAGCAGCTTCGGGACAGGGGCAGAGACCCAGTACTTC	CASSFGTGAETQYF
.	TRBV7-8	.	TRBJ2-1	TGTGCCAGCAGCTTTCCCAACAGAGGGAACAATGAGCAGTTCTTC	CASSFPNRGNNEQFF
.	TRBV20-1	.	TRBJ2-7	TGCAGTGCTAGAGATTCACTAAGTACCTACGAGCAGTACTTC	CSARDSLSTYEQYF
.	TRBV7-5	.	TRBJ2-2	.	CISVPEATGTEGTGELFF
.	TRBV29-1	.	TRBJ2-5	TGCAGCGGGACCGACATGGGAGACCAAGAGACCCAGTACTTC	CSGTDMGDQETQYF
TRBD1	TRBV24-1	.	TRBJ2-5	TGTGCCACCAGTGCCGACAGGGCCGGGGAGACCCAGTACTTC	CATSADRAGETQYF
.	TRBV7-9	.	TRBJ2-5	TGTGCCAGCAGCTACACCTGGGCGGAGACCCAGTACTTC	CASSYTWAETQYF
.	TRBV7-6	.	TRBJ1-1	TGTGCCAGCAGCTTAACGTGGGGCGGGGGGTTTGGCACTGAAGCTTTCTTT	CASSLTWGGGFGTEAFF
.	TRBV15	few	TRBJ1-5	TGTGCCACCAGCAGAGATTGGGGGGGGCTTAATCAGCCCCAGCATTTT	CATSRDWGGLNQPQHF
.	TRBV5-1	.	TRBJ2-2	TGCGCCAGCAGCTTGGGGCAGGACAACACCGGGGAGCTGTTTTTT	CASSLGQDNTGELFF
.	TRBV12-3/TRBV12-4	few	TRBJ2-1	TGTGCCAGCAGTGAGATAAGGGGGGGCTGGAACAATGAGCAGTTCTTC	CASSEIRGGWNNEQFF